This TCR beta chain was profiled in a study of blood T cell repertoires in COVID-19. Trimming removed 3 bases from V and 1 base from J; junction bases left unmatched: 7. The CDR3 consists of 16 residues. Germline V lookup: CDR1 MDHEN, CDR2 SYDVKM. This table comes from immunoSEQ multiplex PCR, and its TCRdb copy is limited to in-frame clones, with some not included. This sample has fewer than 70,000 clones, with around 85% found just once. The sequence was obtained from a woman aged 60 to 75 with acute or convalescent COVID-19. The sample consisted of peripheral blood. J is TRBJ2-3 and V is TRBV28; 7 nucleotides match TRBD2. In nucleotides, the CDR3 is TGTGCCAGCAGTTTGCTAACTAGCGCTGGCACAGATACGCAGTATTTT. Translation gives CASSLLTSAGTDTQYF.